Given below is one TCR beta chain in context. Its antigen specificity is not known. Base qualities are not recorded, but no much larger clone differs from it by a single base. Stable Graves' hyperthyroidism was defined as no progression to ophthalmopathy during 18 months of follow-up. Hyperthyroidism patients were newly diagnosed, had a disease duration of under 2 months, and were aged 18 to 65 years. The study excluded patients with uncontrolled infections, other autoimmune diseases, pregnancy or lactation. Clinical symptoms, serum thyroxine and TRAb, thyroid ultrasound, and orbital computed tomography formed the basis for the diagnoses. Trizol reagent was used to extract total RNA, and RNA quality was then checked on an Agilent 2100 Bioanalyzer. Trimmed from V: 7 bases; trimmed from J: 0 bases; junction bases lacking a gene match: 2. Looking up the germline V gene yields CDR1 SNHLY and CDR2 FYNNEI. Including cysteine and phenylalanine, the CDR3 has 13 amino acids. CDR3 DNA only is kept here, 39 bases in frame from base 1.

TCR beta CDR3 regions were amplified from RNA transcripts. The TCR CDR3 was subjected to a first round of RT-PCR using the HTBI primer set and the Qiagen OneStep RT-PCR kit. A second multiplex PCR round built the libraries, followed by size selection and purification. Libraries were sequenced paired-end with 100 bp reads on an Illumina HiSeq2000. Under the source paper's analysis protocol: SOAPnuke was used to process the raw data, removing reads that contained adapters or uncalled bases, had a mean Phred below 15, or lacked an exact match to the constant primer or identifier. COPE v1.2.5 was used to merge the high-quality paired reads, and each unique nucleotide sequence was defined as a clonotype. MiTCR v1.1 was used to align the clonotypes against IMGT TRBV, TRBD and TRBJ reference segments. The analysis was restricted to V-J combinations with a frequency above 0.0001, which together covered roughly 99% of the repertoires. The TCS score was defined as F50 (clonal expansion) divided by E x V (chaos), with BLOSUM62-based TCRdist calculated between CDR3 peptides within each V-J. Welch's t-statistics and random forest reduced roughly 530 V-J features to 10 to 15, which were used in a naive Bayes classifier (R e1071). TCRdb cleaned the public reads at Q25 with fastp, built clones with MiXCR and kept in-frame beta chains. Each CDR3 protein gets just one entry, which takes the most common genes and DNA from the rows behind it. The V and J calls shown here were made by TCRdb, not taken from the authors' results. Here the sample has 560,000 or so distinct CDR3 sequences; around 42% occur a single time. Of the sample, approximately 8.2% is held by the ten largest clones.

The data belong to a study of T cells in Graves' hyperthyroidism and ophthalmopathy (dated 2019 in TCRdb). For the wider study: To identify distinguishing TCR V-J signatures, a discovery cohort of roughly 100 patients was used, comprising 40 to 45 with Graves' ophthalmopathy and 55 to 65 with stable Graves' hyperthyroidism. Prospective prediction of ophthalmopathy was tested in an independent validation cohort consisting of some 19 hyperthyroidism patients and approximately 16 patients who later progressed to ophthalmopathy. For training and testing, the 100 or so patients in the discovery cohort were randomly divided in a 7:3 ratio. Thyroid tissue and blood T-cell repertoires from about six Graves' hyperthyroidism patients were also compared in the study. Following sampling, methimazole starting at 30 mg daily was given to hyperthyroidism patients, and high-dose intravenous methylprednisolone was given to ophthalmopathy patients. The paper reports TCR Vbeta CDR3 sequencing of more than 120 peripheral blood samples: under 45 ophthalmopathy, fewer than 80 hyperthyroidism and around 17 progressor patients.

On the study overall, not on this receptor specifically: Ophthalmopathy was separated from stable hyperthyroidism by a 13 V-J signature model, with 87.88% sensitivity and about 81% specificity obtained in cross-validation and 80%/75% obtained in testing. Most expanded thyroid clonotypes (frequency above 0.001) were also detected in blood, suggesting blood repertoires may reflect thyroid immune responses. Sample size was not statistically predetermined, and blinding of investigators to group allocation was not performed. In validation, progression to ophthalmopathy was predicted by the model with 70% to 71% sensitivity and 72.22% specificity, a median of 6.5 months before onset.

The specimen sequenced was peripheral blood or thyroid tissue (not recorded which). This chain joins TRBV2 to TRBJ2-5; a stretch of 7 junction bases matches TRBD2. The sequence was collected from a woman aged 18-29 years with Graves' hyperthyroidism. Donor details come from another sample of the same person, matched by shared clones. The bases read TGTGCCAGCAAAGGACTAGACCAAGAGACCCAGTACTTC. This is translated as CASKGLDQETQYF.